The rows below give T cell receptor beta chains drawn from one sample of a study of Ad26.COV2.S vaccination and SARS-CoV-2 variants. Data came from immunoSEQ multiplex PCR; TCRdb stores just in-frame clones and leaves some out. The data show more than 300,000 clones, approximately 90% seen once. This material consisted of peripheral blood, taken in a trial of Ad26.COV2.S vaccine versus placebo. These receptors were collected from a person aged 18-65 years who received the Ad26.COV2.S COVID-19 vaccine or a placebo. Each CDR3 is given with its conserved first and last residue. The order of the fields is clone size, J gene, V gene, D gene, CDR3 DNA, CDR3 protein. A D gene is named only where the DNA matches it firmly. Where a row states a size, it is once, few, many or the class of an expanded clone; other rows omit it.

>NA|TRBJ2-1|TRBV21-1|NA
TGTGCCAGCAGCGACCTATCCGGCCAGGGCATTGGGAATGAGCAGTTCTTC
CASSDLSGQGIGNEQFF
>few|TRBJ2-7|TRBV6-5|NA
TGTGCCAGCCAAACTCAGGGGTACGAGCAGTACTTC
CASQTQGYEQYF
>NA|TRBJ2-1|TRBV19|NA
TGTGCCAGTAACGACAGGCGGTCCTACAATGAGCAGTTCTTC
CASNDRRSYNEQFF
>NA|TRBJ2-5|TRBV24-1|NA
TGTGCCACCAGTGGAGGTTCGGGGAACGTCGAAGAGACCCAGTACTTC
CATSGGSGNVEETQYF
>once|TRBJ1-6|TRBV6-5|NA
TGTGCCAGCAGTTACTCGGTGTCCTATAATTCACCCCTCCACTTT
CASSYSVSYNSPLHF
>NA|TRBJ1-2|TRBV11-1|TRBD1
TGTGCCAGCAGTTTTAAGGGGACAGTGATCTATGGCTACACCTTC
CASSFKGTVIYGYTF
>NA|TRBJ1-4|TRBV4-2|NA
TGTGCCAGCAGCCAAGTACAGGGCACTAATGAAAAACTGTTTTTT
CASSQVQGTNEKLFF
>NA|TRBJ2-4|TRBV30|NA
TGTGCCTGGAGTCCCCCGCCGTCCACGGGGGCAGCCAAAAACATTCAGTACTTC
CAWSPPPSTGAAKNIQYF
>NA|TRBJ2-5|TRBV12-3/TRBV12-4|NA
TGTGCCAGCGGAAGCGACAGCCAAGAGACCCAGTACTTC
CASGSDSQETQYF
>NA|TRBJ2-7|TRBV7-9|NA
TGTGCCAGCAGCTCGACAGGCGAGCAGTACTTC
CASSSTGEQYF
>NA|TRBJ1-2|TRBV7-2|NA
TGTGCCAGCAGCTTAGGGGGAGGGGCCGGGAGCTATGGCTACACCTTC
CASSLGGGAGSYGYTF
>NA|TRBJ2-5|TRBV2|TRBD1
TGTGCCAGCAGTTTCTACAGGGGGCCAGAGACCCAGTACTTC
CASSFYRGPETQYF
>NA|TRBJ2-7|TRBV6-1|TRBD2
TGTGCCAGCAGTGAAGGTCCCCTGACTAGCGGGACCTACGAGCAGTACTTC
CASSEGPLTSGTYEQYF
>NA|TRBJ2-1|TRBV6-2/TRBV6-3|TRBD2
TGTGCCAGCAGTCGGGACTACTCCTACAATGAGCAGTTCTTC
CASSRDYSYNEQFF
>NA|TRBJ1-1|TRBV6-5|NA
TGTGCCAGCAGCGTTGGGTATGAAGCTTTCTTT
CASSVGYEAFF
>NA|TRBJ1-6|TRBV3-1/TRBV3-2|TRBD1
TGTGCCAGCAGCCAAGGGACAGGGACTGTTAATTCACCCCTCCACTTT
CASSQGTGTVNSPLHF
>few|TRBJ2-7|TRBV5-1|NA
TGCGCCAGCAGCTTGGAGGGCAGGGGATTAAACGAGCAGTACTTC
CASSLEGRGLNEQYF
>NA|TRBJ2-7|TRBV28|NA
TGTGCCAGCAGTAAACAGGATCTGGGAGACGAGCAGTACTTC
CASSKQDLGDEQYF
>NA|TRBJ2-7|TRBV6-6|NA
TGTGCCAGCAGTTATCCCCAGGGAGACGAGCAGTACTTC
CASSYPQGDEQYF
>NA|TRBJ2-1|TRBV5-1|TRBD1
TGCGCCAGCAGCGCCTGGACAGGGGTGGACAATGAGCAGTTCTTC
CASSAWTGVDNEQFF
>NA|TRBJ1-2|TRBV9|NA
TGTGCCAGCAGCCCTCGGAGGGGCCTTGATGGCTACACCTTC
CASSPRRGLDGYTF
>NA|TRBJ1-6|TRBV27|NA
TGTGCCAGCAGTTTATCGATTAATTCACCCCTCCACTTT
CASSLSINSPLHF
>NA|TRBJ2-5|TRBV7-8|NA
TGTGCCAGCAGCTTTGCTGGGGGGGAGACCCAGTACTTC
CASSFAGGETQYF
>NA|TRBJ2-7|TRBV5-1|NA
TGCGCCAGCAAGGAGGCAGGGTCCTACGAGCAGTACTTC
CASKEAGSYEQYF
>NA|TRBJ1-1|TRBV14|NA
TGTGCCAGCAGGTTCAATTCTTACACTGAAGCTTTCTTT
CASRFNSYTEAFF
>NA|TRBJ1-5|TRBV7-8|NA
TGTGCCAGCAGCTATAAAGGTCAGCCCCAGCATTTT
CASSYKGQPQHF
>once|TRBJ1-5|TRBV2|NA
TGTGCCAGCAGTGAGCCCGGTTATAGCAATCAGCCCCAGCATTTT
CASSEPGYSNQPQHF
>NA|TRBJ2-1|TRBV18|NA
TGTGCCAGCTCACCGGATGTCTACAATGAGCAGTTCTTC
CASSPDVYNEQFF
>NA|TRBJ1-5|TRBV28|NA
TGTGCCAGCAGTTTAGCTTATAGCAATCAGCCCCAGCATTTT
CASSLAYSNQPQHF
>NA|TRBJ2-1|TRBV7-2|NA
TGTGCCAGCAGCTCCCAGACCCTGAATAAAAACAATGAGCAGTTCTTC
CASSSQTLNKNNEQFF
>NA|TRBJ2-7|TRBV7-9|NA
TGTGCCAGCAGCTTATCGGCCGAGCAGTACTTC
CASSLSAEQYF
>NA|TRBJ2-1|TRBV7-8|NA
TGTGCCAGCAGCCCCGATTACAATGAGCAGTTCTTC
CASSPDYNEQFF
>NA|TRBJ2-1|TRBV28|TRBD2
TGTGCCAGCAGTCTGACTAGGGTACTAGCGGACTCCTACAATGAGCAGTTCTTC
CASSLTRVLADSYNEQFF
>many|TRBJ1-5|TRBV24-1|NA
TGTGCCACCAGTGATTCAAAAGCAGGACCCACCTTTAATCAGCCCCAGCATTTT
CATSDSKAGPTFNQPQHF
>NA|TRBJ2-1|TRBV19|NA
TGTGCCAGTAGTATAAACAGCAACAATGAGCAGTTCTTC
CASSINSNNEQFF
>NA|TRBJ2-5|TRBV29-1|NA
TGCAGCGTCGCACGGCGTGGGGGAGTAGAGACCCAGTACTTC
CSVARRGGVETQYF
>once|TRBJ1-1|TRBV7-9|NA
TGTGCCAGCAGCTTAGGGTTGGGGGTAGGAACTGAAGCTTTCTTT
CASSLGLGVGTEAFF
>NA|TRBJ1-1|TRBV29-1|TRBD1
TGCAGCGTTGATAGCCAGGGGGCCACTGAAGCTTTCTTT
CSVDSQGATEAFF
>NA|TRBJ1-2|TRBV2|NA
TGTGCCAGCAGTGCACGACGAGCTAACTATGGCTACACCTTC
CASSARRANYGYTF
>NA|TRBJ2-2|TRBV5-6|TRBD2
TGTGCCAGCAGCCCGACTCTAGCGGCAAGCACCGGGGAGCTGTTTTTT
CASSPTLAASTGELFF
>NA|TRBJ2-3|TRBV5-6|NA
TGTGCCAGCAGCTTGGTACTAGATCTAGCAGATACGCAGTATTTT
CASSLVLDLADTQYF
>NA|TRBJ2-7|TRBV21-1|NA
TGTGCCAGCAGCAAAGGGCAGGTACCCACGTCGTACTTC
CASSKGQVPTSYF
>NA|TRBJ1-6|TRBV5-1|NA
TGCGCCAGCAGCTTGGCGGTAACAGGGAGGGCTGATTCACCCCTCCACTTT
CASSLAVTGRADSPLHF
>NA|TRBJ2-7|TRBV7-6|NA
TGTGCCAGCAGCTTAAGTTCAGCGTCCTACGAGCAGTACTTC
CASSLSSASYEQYF
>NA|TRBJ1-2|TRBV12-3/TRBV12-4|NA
TGTGCCAGCAGTTTAGCCTCCACCTATGGCTACACCTTC
CASSLASTYGYTF
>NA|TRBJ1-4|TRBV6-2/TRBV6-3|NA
TGTGCCAGCATCCCCACGGAGGGAGGTCGGGGTGAAAAACTGTTTTTT
CASIPTEGGRGEKLFF
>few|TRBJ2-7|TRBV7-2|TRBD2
TGTGCCAGCAGCTTAGCGACTAGCGGATTGACCTACGAGCAGTACTTC
CASSLATSGLTYEQYF
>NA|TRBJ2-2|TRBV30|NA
TGTGCCTCCCCCCGGGGAGGAACCAGGGAGCTGTTTTTT
CASPRGGTRELFF
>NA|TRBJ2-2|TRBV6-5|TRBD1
TGTGCCAGCCGATCAAGGACAGGGGTGGTCGGGGAGCTGTTTTTT
CASRSRTGVVGELFF
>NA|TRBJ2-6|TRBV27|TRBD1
TGTGCCAGCAGTCCTTACAGGGGTTCGGGATCTGGGGCCAACGTCCTGACTTTC
CASSPYRGSGSGANVLTF
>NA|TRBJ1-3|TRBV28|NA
TGTGCCAGCAGTTTCGGGGGCGAGGGCGGCCGCTCTGGAAACACCATATATTTT
CASSFGGEGGRSGNTIYF
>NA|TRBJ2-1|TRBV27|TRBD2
TGTGCCAGCAGTTTAGGCATCAAGGGGACTAGCGGGTACAATGAGCAGTTCTTC
CASSLGIKGTSGYNEQFF
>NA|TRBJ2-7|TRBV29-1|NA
TGCAGCGTCTCTAAGTCGGGCCGAACCTACGAGCAGTACTTC
CSVSKSGRTYEQYF
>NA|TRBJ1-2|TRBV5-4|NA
TGTGCCAGCAGCTTACCCAACGGCCCTTATGGCTACACCTTC
CASSLPNGPYGYTF